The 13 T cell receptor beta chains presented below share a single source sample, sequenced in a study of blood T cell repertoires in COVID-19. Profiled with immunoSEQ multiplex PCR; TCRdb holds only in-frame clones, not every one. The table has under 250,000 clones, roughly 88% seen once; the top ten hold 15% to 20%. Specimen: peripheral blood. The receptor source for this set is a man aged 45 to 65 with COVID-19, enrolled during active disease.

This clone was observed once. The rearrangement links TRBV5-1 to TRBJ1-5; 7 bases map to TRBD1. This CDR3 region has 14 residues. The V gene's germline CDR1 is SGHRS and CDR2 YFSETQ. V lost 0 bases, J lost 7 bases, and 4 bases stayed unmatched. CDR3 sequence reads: CASSLEGAGQPQHF. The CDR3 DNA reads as TGCGCCAGCAGCTTGGAGGGGGCTGGACAGCCCCAGCATTTT. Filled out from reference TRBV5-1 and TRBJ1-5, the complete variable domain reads KAGVTQTPRYLIKTRGQQVTLSCSPISGHRSVSWYQQTPGQGLQFLFEYFSETQRNKGNFPGRFSGRQFSNSRSEMNVSTLELGDSALYLCASSLEGAGQPQHFGDGTRLSIL.

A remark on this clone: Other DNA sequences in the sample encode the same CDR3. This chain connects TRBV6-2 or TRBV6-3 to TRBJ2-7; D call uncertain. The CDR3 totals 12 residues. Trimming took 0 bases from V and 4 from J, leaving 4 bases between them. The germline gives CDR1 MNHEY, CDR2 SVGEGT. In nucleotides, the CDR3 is TGTGCCAGCAGTTACTCGTCGTACGAGCAGTACTTC. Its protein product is CASSYSSYEQYF.

CDR3 in DNA: TGTGCCAGCAGTTTTCGTCCAGGGAGGCGGTCTGGGGCCAACGTCCTGACTTTC. Translating gives CASSFRPGRRSGANVLTF. This chain uses TRBV28 with TRBJ2-6; TRBD2 is a possible D gene (6 bases). This CDR3 comprises 18 residues. The V gene lost 3 bases and the J gene lost 1 base, with 16 bases spanning the gap. Germline CDR1 and CDR2: MDHEN and SYDVKM. Supplemented by reference TRBV28 and TRBJ2-6, the full variable domain reads DVKVTQSSRYLVKRTGEKVFLECVQDMDHENMFWYRQDPGLGLRLIYFSYDVKMKEKGDIPEGYSVSREKKERFSLILESASTNQTSMYLCASSFRPGRRSGANVLTFGAGSRLTVL.

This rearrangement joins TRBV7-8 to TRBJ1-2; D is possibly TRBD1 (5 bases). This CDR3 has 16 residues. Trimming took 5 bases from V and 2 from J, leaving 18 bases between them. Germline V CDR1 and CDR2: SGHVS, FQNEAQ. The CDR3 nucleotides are TGTGCCAGCAGCAGAAGTCGGCGGGGGATAAACTATGGCTACACCTTC. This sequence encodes CASSRSRRGINYGYTF.

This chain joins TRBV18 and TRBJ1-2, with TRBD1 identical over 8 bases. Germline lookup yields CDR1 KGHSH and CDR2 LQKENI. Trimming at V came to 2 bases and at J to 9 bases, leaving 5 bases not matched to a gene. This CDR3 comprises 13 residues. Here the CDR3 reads CASSPRTGYSYTF. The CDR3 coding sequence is TGTGCCAGCTCACCAAGGACAGGGTATAGCTACACCTTC.

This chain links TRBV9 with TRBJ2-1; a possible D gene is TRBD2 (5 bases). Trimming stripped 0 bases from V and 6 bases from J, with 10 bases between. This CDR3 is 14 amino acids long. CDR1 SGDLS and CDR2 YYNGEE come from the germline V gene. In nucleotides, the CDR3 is TGTGCCAGCAGCGTAGATCCGGGATCCAATGAGCAGTTCTTC. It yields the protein CASSVDPGSNEQFF.

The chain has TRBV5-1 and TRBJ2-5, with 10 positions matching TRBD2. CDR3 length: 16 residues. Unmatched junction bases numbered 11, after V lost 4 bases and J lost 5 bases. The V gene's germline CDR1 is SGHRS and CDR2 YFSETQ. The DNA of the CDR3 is TGCGCCAGCAGCCCCGAACCGCTAGCGGGGGCGGAGACCCAGTACTTC. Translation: CASSPEPLAGAETQYF. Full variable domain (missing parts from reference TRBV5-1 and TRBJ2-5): KAGVTQTPRYLIKTRGQQVTLSCSPISGHRSVSWYQQTPGQGLQFLFEYFSETQRNKGNFPGRFSGRQFSNSRSEMNVSTLELGDSALYLCASSPEPLAGAETQYFGPGTRLLVL.

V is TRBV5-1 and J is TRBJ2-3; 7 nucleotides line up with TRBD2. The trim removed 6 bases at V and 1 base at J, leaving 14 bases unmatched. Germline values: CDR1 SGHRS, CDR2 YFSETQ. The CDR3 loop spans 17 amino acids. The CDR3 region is CASTDGASGWGTDTQYF. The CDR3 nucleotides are TGCGCCAGCACCGATGGGGCTAGCGGATGGGGCACAGATACGCAGTATTTT.

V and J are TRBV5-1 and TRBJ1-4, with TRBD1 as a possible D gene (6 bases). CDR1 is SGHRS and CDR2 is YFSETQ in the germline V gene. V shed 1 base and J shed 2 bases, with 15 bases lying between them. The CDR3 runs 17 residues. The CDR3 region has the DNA TGCGCCAGCAGCTTGTGGGATAGGGGGTCTACTAATGAAAAACTGTTTTTT. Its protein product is CASSLWDRGSTNEKLFF. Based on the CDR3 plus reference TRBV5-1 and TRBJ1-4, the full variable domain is KAGVTQTPRYLIKTRGQQVTLSCSPISGHRSVSWYQQTPGQGLQFLFEYFSETQRNKGNFPGRFSGRQFSNSRSEMNVSTLELGDSALYLCASSLWDRGSTNEKLFFGSGTQLSVL.

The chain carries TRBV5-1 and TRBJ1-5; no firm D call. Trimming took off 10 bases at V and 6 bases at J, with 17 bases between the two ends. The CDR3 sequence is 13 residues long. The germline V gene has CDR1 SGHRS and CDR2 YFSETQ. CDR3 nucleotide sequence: TGCGCCTCCAGAGAGACTTTCGGTCAGCCCCAGCATTTT. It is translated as CASRETFGQPQHF.

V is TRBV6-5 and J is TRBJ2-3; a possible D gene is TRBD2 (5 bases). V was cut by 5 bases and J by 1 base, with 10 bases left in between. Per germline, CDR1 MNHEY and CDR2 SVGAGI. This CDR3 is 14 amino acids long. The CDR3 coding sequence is TGTGCCAGCAGTCCTGTCGGGGGCACAGATACGCAGTATTTT. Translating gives CASSPVGGTDTQYF.

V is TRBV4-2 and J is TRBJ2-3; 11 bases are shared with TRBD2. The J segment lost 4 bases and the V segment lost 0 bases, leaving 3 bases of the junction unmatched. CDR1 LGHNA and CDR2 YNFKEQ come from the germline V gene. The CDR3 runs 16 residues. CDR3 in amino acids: CASSQEEGLAADTQYF. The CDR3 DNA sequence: TGTGCCAGCAGCCAAGAGGAGGGACTAGCGGCAGATACGCAGTATTTT.

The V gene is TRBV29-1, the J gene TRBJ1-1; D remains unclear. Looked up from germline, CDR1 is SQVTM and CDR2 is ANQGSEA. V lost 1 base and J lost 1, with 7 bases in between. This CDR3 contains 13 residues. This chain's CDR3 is CSVEAIQNTEAFF. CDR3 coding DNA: TGCAGCGTTGAAGCCATACAGAACACTGAAGCTTTCTTT.